The 24 T cell receptor beta chains reported below all come from one sample, sequenced in a study of blood T cell repertoires in COVID-19. Sequencing used immunoSEQ multiplex PCR; TCRdb keeps in-frame clones, though not all of them. The sample carries about 180,000 clones, approximately 87% recorded once. Input material: peripheral blood. The receptors derive from a woman in her 70s with COVID-19, enrolled during active disease.

This clone appeared once. The chain carries TRBV5-1 and TRBJ2-1; D is perhaps TRBD1 (5 bases). This CDR3 is built from 14 residues. Germline CDR1 and CDR2: SGHRS and YFSETQ. V lost 4 bases, J lost 7 bases, and 15 bases lay in between. The chain's CDR3 is CASSPHRIENEQFF. Written as DNA, the CDR3 is TGCGCCAGCAGCCCACACAGGATTGAAAATGAGCAGTTCTTC.

V and J are TRBV11-3 and TRBJ2-5; 8 bases are shared with TRBD2. CDR1 SGHNT and CDR2 YENEEA come from the germline V gene. The CDR3 consists of 13 residues. The junction had 6 bases not matched to a gene; V was cut back by 8 bases and J by 4 bases. CDR3 protein: CASRGRGGETQYF. The CDR3 region has the DNA TGTGCCAGCCGCGGCCGGGGGGGAGAGACCCAGTACTTC.

The V call is TRBV2, the J call TRBJ1-5; D unclear. The CDR3 totals 16 residues. Trimming stripped 3 bases from V and 1 base from J, with 13 bases between. The V gene's germline CDR1 is SNHLY and CDR2 FYNNEI. The CDR3, as DNA: TGTGCCAGCAGTGAGGGAGGAGGGCTCAGCAATCAGCCCCAGCATTTT. This sequence encodes CASSEGGGLSNQPQHF.

This chain links TRBV19 with TRBJ2-2, with a weak D call TRBD2 (6 bases). The germline gives CDR1 LNHDA, CDR2 SQIVND (reference sequence). V lost 7 bases and J lost 2, with 17 bases in between. The length of the CDR3 is 16 residues. The CDR3 here is CASTRKGTPNTGELFF. Here the CDR3 DNA reads TGTGCCAGTACCAGAAAGGGGACTCCCAACACCGGGGAGCTGTTTTTT.

The CDR3 coding sequence is TGTGCCAGCAGCGAGACAGGGGTCTCCTACGAGCAGTACTTC. Amino acids: CASSETGVSYEQYF. This chain connects TRBV3-1 (or the pseudogene TRBV3-2) to TRBJ2-7; 8 positions agree with TRBD1. The CDR3 sequence is 14 residues long. The trim removed 5 bases at V and 0 bases at J, leaving 3 bases unmatched. Germline assignment: CDR1 LGHDT and CDR2 YNNKEL (reference sequence).

This rearrangement joins TRBV2 to TRBJ2-7, with D tentatively TRBD1 (5 bases). V was pared by 8 bases and J by 3 bases, with 17 bases between. Germline V gene lookup returns CDR1 SNHLY and CDR2 FYNNEI. This CDR3 has 14 residues. CDR3 DNA: TGTGCCAGCCTTCCCGACAGCCAGTACTACGAGCAGTACTTC. It yields the protein CASLPDSQYYEQYF. Full variable domain (outside the CDR3, taken from reference TRBV2 and TRBJ2-7): EPEVTQTPSHQVTQMGQEVILRCVPISNHLYFYWYRQILGQKVEFLVSFYNNEISEKSEIFDDQFSVERPDGSNFTLKIRSTKLEDSAMYFCASLPDSQYYEQYFGPGTRLTVT.

The V and J genes are TRBV19 and TRBJ1-4, with D maybe TRBD1 (5 bases). This CDR3 is built from 14 residues. CDR1 LNHDA and CDR2 SQIVND come from the germline V gene (reference sequence). V gave up 6 bases and J gave up 0 bases, with 8 bases separating them. CDR3 amino acids: CASRRQSTNEKLFF. DNA of the CDR3: TGTGCCAGTAGACGACAGTCAACTAATGAAAAACTGTTTTTT.

This clone was picked up a small number of times. This chain connects TRBV12-3 or TRBV12-4 to TRBJ1-3; 7 bases are a match to TRBD1. This CDR3 has 13 residues. V was clipped by 5 bases and J by 3 bases; unmatched bases: 1. CDR3 nucleotide sequence: TGTGCCAGCAGTACAGGGGTTGGAAACACCATATATTTT. It specifies CASSTGVGNTIYF.

The chain is built from TRBV29-1 and TRBJ2-7, with 7 bases that match TRBD2. This CDR3 region has 15 residues. With 8 bases clipped from V and 6 bases from J, the junction kept 19 bases outside the gene matches. Germline V gene lookup returns CDR1 SQVTM and CDR2 ANQGSEA. CDR3 residues: CSPSSGEGNVSEQYF. The CDR3 region has the DNA TGCAGCCCATCGTCTGGGGAGGGAAACGTGAGCGAGCAGTACTTC.

This clone showed up just a few times. The genes are TRBV18 and TRBJ1-6; D unclear. V lost 3 bases, J lost 14 bases, and 11 bases lay in between. From germline, CDR1 is KGHSH and CDR2 LQKENI. CDR3 length equals 12 residues. The CDR3 reads CASSPKGDTLHF. The CDR3 DNA follows: TGTGCCAGCTCACCGAAGGGAGATACCCTCCACTTT.

The rearrangement links TRBV7-3 to TRBJ1-4; D not resolved. CDR1 and CDR2 from the germline V gene are SGHTA and FQGTGA. The CDR3 contains 13 residues. The germline V and J ends were trimmed by 2 bases and 7 bases, with 8 bases remaining between them. The CDR3 nucleotides are TGTGCCAGCAGCTTACGGCGGGCTGAAAAACTGTTTTTT. It codes for CASSLRRAEKLFF.

The chain is built from TRBV24-1 and TRBJ2-7; D may be TRBD1 (6 bases). The V and J ends lost 8 bases and 7 bases respectively, with 26 bases between them. Germline V gives CDR1 KGHDR, CDR2 SFDVKD. The CDR3 extends over 16 amino acids. CDR3 in DNA: TGTGCCACCAACCCTCCATCGTCTAGGACAGCTGGAGAGCAGTACTTC. Encoded protein: CATNPPSSRTAGEQYF.

CDR3 residues: CASSEKTKQFF. The CDR3 DNA reads TGTGCCAGCAGTGAGAAAACTAAGCAGTTCTTC. The chain carries TRBV6-1 and TRBJ2-1, with D unresolved. The CDR3 is 11 residues long. Germline CDR1 MNHNS, CDR2 SASEGT. V lost 3 bases, J lost 11 bases, and 8 bases lay in between.

V gene TRBV5-1 combines with J gene TRBJ1-4, with TRBD1 as a possible D gene (5 bases). The CDR3 sequence is 15 residues long. V lost 0 bases and J lost 4, with 10 bases in between. The germline gives CDR1 SGHRS, CDR2 YFSETQ. In nucleotides, the CDR3 is TGCGCCAGCAGCTTGGCGGGGGGTGGTAATGAAAAACTGTTTTTT. Its translation is CASSLAGGGNEKLFF.

The J gene is TRBJ1-2, the V gene TRBV2; 11 bases align to TRBD1. The CDR3 is made up of 16 amino acids. V trimming: 5 bases; J trimming: 8 bases; junction bases outside the gene matches: 13. Germline CDR1 and CDR2: SNHLY and FYNNEI. Here the CDR3 DNA reads TGTGCCAGCAGTTGGAGGACAGGGGGCCAAACGGGAGGCTACACCTTC. Protein sequence: CASSWRTGGQTGGYTF.

The V gene is TRBV3-1 (or the pseudogene TRBV3-2), the J gene TRBJ2-7; 13 bases are shared with TRBD2. V lost 5 bases to trimming and J lost 2 bases; unmatched junction nucleotides: 3. Per the germline V gene, CDR1 is LGHDT and CDR2 is YNNKEL (reference sequence). CDR3 size: 15 residues. CDR3 coding DNA: TGTGCCAGCAGCAAGGGACTAGCGGGGACCTACGAGCAGTACTTC. Encoded protein: CASSKGLAGTYEQYF.

This clone was recorded only once. This rearrangement joins TRBV29-1 to TRBJ2-2; possible D gene TRBD2, 5 bases. CDR1 and CDR2 (germline): SQVTM, ANQGSEA. The CDR3 length is 15 residues. V was trimmed by 1 base and J by 4 bases, leaving 13 bases between them. The CDR3 is CSVEVRRAGTGELFF. In nucleotides, the CDR3 is TGCAGCGTTGAAGTGAGGCGGGCGGGCACCGGGGAGCTGTTTTTT.

The chain joins TRBV29-1 to TRBJ2-3; TRBD1 matches at 7 bases. Trimming took 8 bases from V and 4 from J; bases not matched to a gene: 0. This CDR3 region has 10 residues. Germline values: CDR1 SQVTM, CDR2 ANQGSEA. CDR3 residues: CSTGADTQYF. The CDR3 DNA reads TGCAGCACAGGGGCAGATACGCAGTATTTT.

This chain joins TRBV6-2 or TRBV6-3 and TRBJ2-1; D may be TRBD2 (5 bases). The CDR3 sequence is 15 residues long. Germline V CDR1 and CDR2: MNHEY, SVGEGT. V shed 5 bases and J shed 3 bases, with 14 bases lying between them. The CDR3 DNA sequence: TGTGCCAGCAGTGGGATACCACGGGACTACAATGAGCAGTTCTTC. Translating it yields CASSGIPRDYNEQFF.

The rearrangement joins TRBV12-3 or TRBV12-4 to TRBJ2-5; TRBD1 might be the D (5 bases). Trimming pared 2 bases from V and 1 base from J, leaving 5 bases between. The CDR3 is 13 residues long. The CDR3 bases are TGTGCCAGCAGTTTAAGGGGCCAAGAGACCCAGTACTTC. The encoded protein is CASSLRGQETQYF.

The chain joins TRBV28 to TRBJ2-5; a possible D gene is TRBD2 (6 bases). Trimming removed 6 bases at V and 6 bases at J, with 20 bases between. Germline-derived CDR1 and CDR2 are MDHEN and SYDVKM. This CDR3 contains 15 residues. The CDR3 region is CASRLGGGDLKTQYF. Written as DNA, the CDR3 is TGTGCCAGCAGATTAGGAGGAGGGGACCTGAAGACCCAGTACTTC.

V usage is TRBV12-5 and J usage is TRBJ2-5, with 7 positions matching TRBD1. The CDR3 covers 14 residues. V gave up 6 bases and J gave up 7 bases; unmatched junction bases: 11. Per the germline V gene, CDR1 is LGHNT and CDR2 is FRNRAP. The CDR3: CASGLGTDPGTQYF. The CDR3 coding sequence is TGTGCTAGTGGCCTTGGGACAGATCCCGGGACCCAGTACTTC. Looking up the rest from reference TRBV12-5 and TRBJ2-5 gives the full variable domain: DARVTQTPRHKVTEMGQEVTMRCQPILGHNTVFWYRQTMMQGLELLAYFRNRAPLDDSGMPKDRFSAEMPDATLATLKIQPSEPRDSAVYFCASGLGTDPGTQYFGPGTRLLVL.

The chain uses TRBV19 and TRBJ1-4, with D uncertain. Germline CDR1 is LNHDA and CDR2 is SQIVND (reference sequence). V shed 8 bases and J shed 4 bases, with 20 bases lying between them. The CDR3 has 16 residues. CDR3 protein: CASENPTGFVNEKLFF. Here the CDR3 DNA reads TGTGCCAGTGAGAACCCCACCGGGTTCGTTAATGAAAAACTGTTTTTT.

This clone is a singleton in its sample. The rearrangement uses TRBV10-3 and TRBJ1-6; 7 bases are a match to TRBD1. Germline loops: CDR1 ENHRY, CDR2 SYGVKD. This CDR3 has 14 amino acids. Trimming removed 6 bases from V and 7 bases from J; junction bases left unmatched: 6. CDR3 DNA: TGTGCCATCAGCGAGGACAGGTGGAATTCACCCCTCCACTTT. This sequence encodes CAISEDRWNSPLHF.